These 26 T cell receptor beta chains were all obtained from the same sample, sequenced in a study of persistence of HIV-infected CD4 T cells. The stimulus was lysate of CMV-infected fibroblasts, roughly 10 ug/mL. CD40L/CD69 double-negative CD45RO-high memory CD4+ T cells were collected. Their recognized antigens are unknown. The libraries were made with immunoSEQ version 4 in survey mode. Libraries were prepared by immunoSEQ multiplex PCR; TCRdb keeps only in-frame clonotypes and omits some of them. Found here are about 28,000 clones, roughly 80% of them singletons; the top ten hold over 0.8%. Sample: CD4+ T cells sorted from PBMCs after 18-hour stimulation, taken from a patient who received antiretroviral therapy. These receptors were obtained from an adult woman with HIV who was CMV-seropositive.

The chain uses TRBV18 and TRBJ2-1; D tentatively reads TRBD1 or TRBD2 (5 bases each). V was shortened by 3 bases and J by 0 bases, with 12 bases between the two germline ends. Germline V gene data show CDR1 as KGHSH and CDR2 as LQKENI. CDR3 length: 16 amino acids. The CDR3 DNA sequence: TGTGCCAGCTCACCCCGGGACGTTAGCTCCTACAATGAGCAGTTCTTC. Encoded protein: CASSPRDVSSYNEQFF.

V gene TRBV15 combines with J gene TRBJ1-1; D uncertain. CDR3 length: 18 residues. CDR1 is LNHNV and CDR2 is YYDKDF in the germline V gene (reference sequence). V was trimmed by 0 bases and J by 0 bases, leaving 17 bases between them. The CDR3 spells CATSRDFWARSMNTEAFF. CDR3 bases: TGTGCCACCAGCAGAGATTTTTGGGCCAGATCTATGAACACTGAAGCTTTCTTT.

The V call is TRBV19, the J call TRBJ2-6; perhaps TRBD2 as D (5 bases). CDR1 and CDR2 from the germline V gene are LNHDA and SQIVND (reference sequence). This CDR3 is 17 amino acids long. Trimming stripped 6 bases from V and 0 bases from J, with 15 bases between. The CDR3 nucleotides are TGTGCCAGTAGCCCTCGGGGATGGGGCTCTGGGGCCAACGTCCTGACTTTC. Its protein product is CASSPRGWGSGANVLTF.

This chain uses TRBV18 with TRBJ1-1; a weak D match, TRBD1 (6 bases). The CDR3 covers 17 residues. Between the trimmed V and J ends, which lost 3 bases and 2 bases, there was a span of 19 bases. CDR1 and CDR2 (germline): KGHSH, LQKENI. Written as DNA, the CDR3 is TGTGCCAGCTCACCGGTGGCAGGGGCCCTAACAAACACTGAAGCTTTCTTT. It is translated as CASSPVAGALTNTEAFF.

This clone is classed as medium-sized. The V call is TRBV3-1 (or the pseudogene TRBV3-2), the J call TRBJ1-2; no firm D call. This CDR3 comprises 12 residues. The germline gives CDR1 LGHDT, CDR2 YNNKEL (reference sequence). The ends were cut back, 5 bases at V and 3 bases at J, with 7 bases in the middle. This chain's CDR3 is CASSNRDYGYTF. The CDR3 nucleotides are TGTGCCAGCAGCAACCGGGACTATGGCTACACCTTC.

The chain has TRBV10-3 and TRBJ2-3; D is uncertain. CDR3 length: 13 amino acids. V was shortened by 3 bases and J by 4 bases, with 8 bases between the two germline ends. The germline V gene has CDR1 ENHRY and CDR2 SYGVKD. The CDR3 bases are TGTGCCATCAGTGACCCTCAGGCAGATACGCAGTATTTT. Encoded protein: CAISDPQADTQYF.

This clone was picked up a small number of times. The chain recombines TRBV7-9 with TRBJ1-1; tentative D call: TRBD1 (5 bases). Germline lookup yields CDR1 SEHNR and CDR2 FQNEAQ (reference sequence). The V end was cut by 1 base, the J end by 4 bases, with 13 bases between. The length of the CDR3 is 15 residues. The CDR3, as DNA: TGTGCCAGCAGCTTAGTAGATTTACAGGCCACTGAAGCTTTCTTT. Residues: CASSLVDLQATEAFF.

The gene calls are TRBV6-5 and TRBJ1-1; no definite D call. The germline V and J ends were trimmed by 6 bases and 0 bases, with 11 bases remaining between them. CDR3 length: 14 amino acids. CDR1 is MNHEY and CDR2 is SVGAGI in the germline V gene. For the CDR3, the DNA is TGTGCCAGCAGCCGAGTTGTCATGAACACTGAAGCTTTCTTT. Its translation: CASSRVVMNTEAFF.

The CDR3 protein is CAWSGDIENEKLFF. The CDR3, as DNA: TGTGCCTGGAGTGGGGACATCGAGAATGAAAAACTGTTTTTT. The chain combines TRBV30 with TRBJ1-4; tentatively, D is TRBD1 (6 bases). Trimming cost V 1 base and J 5 bases, with 11 bases left between them. The V gene's germline CDR1 is GTSNPN and CDR2 SVGIG (reference sequence). The CDR3 consists of 14 residues.

The chain couples TRBV6-5 to TRBJ1-2; D is ambiguous. Per the germline V gene, CDR1 is MNHEY and CDR2 is SVGAGI. The CDR3 extends over 12 amino acids. V was trimmed by 7 bases and J by 2 bases, leaving 8 bases between them. CDR3 coding DNA: TGTGCCAGCACGGCGCTAAACTATGGCTACACCTTC. Encoded protein: CASTALNYGYTF.

J is TRBJ2-7 and V is TRBV6-4, with D possibly being TRBD2 (7 bases). V gave up 0 bases and J gave up 2 bases, with 17 bases separating them. Germline V gene data show CDR1 as MRHNA and CDR2 as SNTAGT. The CDR3 is made up of 17 amino acids. CDR3 coding DNA: TGTGCCAGCAGTGACTCGAGTTGGAGGGGGGGGCCCTACGAGCAGTACTTC. Amino acid sequence: CASSDSSWRGGPYEQYF.

This rearrangement joins TRBV5-4 to TRBJ1-4, with D hard to call. Trimming removed 5 bases at V and 0 bases at J, with 5 bases between. This CDR3 region has 13 residues. Germline CDR1 and CDR2: SGHNT and YYREEE (reference sequence). The CDR3 loop is CASRNSTNEKLFF. CDR3 DNA sequence: TGTGCCAGCAGAAATTCAACTAATGAAAAACTGTTTTTT.

This clone was detected once. V is TRBV4-1 and J is TRBJ1-4, with TRBD1 identical over 9 bases. CDR1 and CDR2 (germline): MGHRA, YSYEKL. The CDR3 covers 15 residues. V was pared by 2 bases and J by 5 bases, with 3 bases of the junction left unmatched. The CDR3 sequence is CASSQTGTGNEKLFF. CDR3 bases: TGCGCCAGCAGCCAAACCGGGACAGGGAATGAAAAACTGTTTTTT.

This clone showed up just once. The genes are TRBV5-1 and TRBJ1-1; no firm D call. CDR3 size: 13 residues. V dropped 4 bases and J dropped 4 bases, with 11 bases sitting between them. Germline V gene lookup returns CDR1 SGHRS and CDR2 YFSETQ. In nucleotides, the CDR3 is TGCGCCAGCAGCACGGCCTTCCCCACTGAAGCTTTCTTT. Its protein is CASSTAFPTEAFF. The full variable domain, completed using reference TRBV5-1 and TRBJ1-1, is KAGVTQTPRYLIKTRGQQVTLSCSPISGHRSVSWYQQTPGQGLQFLFEYFSETQRNKGNFPGRFSGRQFSNSRSEMNVSTLELGDSALYLCASSTAFPTEAFFGQGTRLTVV.

This chain joins TRBV3-1 (or the pseudogene TRBV3-2) and TRBJ1-2; a weak D match, TRBD1 (5 bases). This CDR3 is built from 15 residues. Per the germline V gene, CDR1 is LGHDT and CDR2 is YNNKEL (reference sequence). V was cut by 4 bases and J by 5 bases, with 17 bases left in between. The CDR3 spells CASSPGQTLIYGYTF. As DNA, the CDR3 is TGTGCCAGCAGCCCGGGGCAGACGTTGATTTATGGCTACACCTTC.

The rearrangement uses TRBV9 and TRBJ2-5; 9 bases align to TRBD1. The germline gives CDR1 SGDLS, CDR2 YYNGEE. The CDR3 contains 15 residues. J lost 5 bases, V lost 0 bases, and 5 bases had no gene match. CDR3 DNA sequence: TGTGCCAGCAGCGTAGGGACAGGGGCTTTGGAGACCCAGTACTTC. It is translated as CASSVGTGALETQYF. Full variable domain (outside the CDR3, taken from reference TRBV9 and TRBJ2-5): DSGVTQTPKHLITATGQRVTLRCSPRSGDLSVYWYQQSLDQGLQFLIQYYNGEERAKGNILERFSAQQFPDLHSELNLSSLELGDSALYFCASSVGTGALETQYFGPGTRLLVL.

The J gene is TRBJ2-3, the V gene TRBV7-8, with D perhaps given as TRBD1 or TRBD2 (5 bases each). CDR1 SGHVS and CDR2 FQNEAQ come from the germline V gene. V gave up 3 bases and J gave up 1 base, with 20 bases separating them. This CDR3 contains 18 residues. DNA for the CDR3: TGTGCCAGCAGCTTCCGGGACCCACCCGCCCTAGGCACAGATACGCAGTATTTT. It specifies CASSFRDPPALGTDTQYF.

The gene calls are TRBV3-1 (or the pseudogene TRBV3-2) and TRBJ1-1; no clear D. The CDR3 is made up of 15 amino acids. Deletions cut 4 bases from V and 4 bases from J, with 16 bases between. Per germline, CDR1 LGHDT and CDR2 YNNKEL (reference sequence). CDR3 sequence (DNA): TGTGCCAGCAGCCGGTACCGGGTGGGTTTCACTGAAGCTTTCTTT. Its protein is CASSRYRVGFTEAFF.

The CDR3 reads CASRDTGTEAFF. The CDR3 nucleotides read TGTGCCAGCAGGGATACGGGCACTGAAGCTTTCTTT. This sequence joins TRBV12-3 or TRBV12-4 and TRBJ1-1; D not certain. The CDR3 totals 12 residues. V gave up 6 bases and J gave up 4 bases, with 9 bases separating them.

The chain combines TRBV6-5 with TRBJ1-2; 9 nucleotides line up with TRBD1. V shed 6 bases, J shed 2 bases, and the junction held 7 bases outside the gene matches. The CDR3 consists of 15 residues. Looked up from germline, CDR1 is MNHEY and CDR2 is SVGAGI. The DNA for the CDR3 is TGTGCCAGCAGCCTTCTGGGACAGGGAAACTATGGCTACACCTTC. As protein: CASSLLGQGNYGYTF.

This clone was seen a single time. The rearrangement links TRBV7-2 to TRBJ1-5; D is unclear. Germline loops: CDR1 SGHTA, CDR2 FQGNSA. The CDR3 extends over 15 amino acids. V lost 5 bases and J lost 2, with 13 bases in between. The CDR3 DNA reads TGTGCCAGCAGCCAGGATATGTCAGGCAATCAGCCCCAGCATTTT. This gives the protein CASSQDMSGNQPQHF.

The chain has TRBV2 and TRBJ1-2; tentatively, D is TRBD1 (6 bases). CDR1 is SNHLY and CDR2 is FYNNEI in the germline V gene. V was cut by 4 bases and J by 4 bases, with 13 bases left in between. There are 14 residues in the CDR3. DNA for the CDR3: TGTGCCAGCAGTGCTTGGGGGCAGACCTATGGCTACACCTTC. This gives the protein CASSAWGQTYGYTF.

This chain connects TRBV18 to TRBJ1-5; 9 bases agree with TRBD1. The V gene end was trimmed by 1 base and the J gene end by 1 base; junction bases not matched to a gene: 2. In germline, CDR1 is KGHSH, CDR2 LQKENI. The CDR3 runs 16 residues. The CDR3 bases are TGTGCCAGCTCACCACAGGGGACAGGGAGCAATCAGCCCCAGCATTTT. This sequence encodes CASSPQGTGSNQPQHF. The entire variable domain, with the rest obtained from reference TRBV18 and TRBJ1-5, is as follows: NAGVMQNPRHLVRRRGQEARLRCSPMKGHSHVYWYRQLPEEGLKFMVYLQKENIIDESGMPKERFSAEFPKEGPSILRIQQVVRGDSAAYFCASSPQGTGSNQPQHFGDGTRLSIL.

The rearrangement links TRBV18 to TRBJ1-1, with D perhaps TRBD1 (5 bases). In germline, CDR1 is KGHSH, CDR2 LQKENI. CDR3 size: 16 residues. V dropped 1 base and J dropped 0 bases, with 12 bases sitting between them. Here the CDR3 reads CASSPQSSGLNTEAFF. CDR3 in DNA: TGTGCCAGCTCACCACAATCCTCAGGGCTGAACACTGAAGCTTTCTTT.

V gene TRBV5-4 combines with J gene TRBJ1-5; 8 nucleotides align to TRBD1. The J segment lost 2 bases and the V segment lost 4 bases, leaving 8 bases of the junction unmatched. Germline CDR1 SGHNT, CDR2 YYREEE (reference sequence). This CDR3 comprises 16 residues. CDR3 protein: CASSMQGAMGNQPQHF. The CDR3 coding sequence is TGTGCCAGCAGCATGCAGGGGGCGATGGGCAATCAGCCCCAGCATTTT.

The chain combines TRBV18 with TRBJ1-1; 10 nucleotides line up with TRBD1. This CDR3 has 14 amino acids. Looked up from germline, CDR1 is KGHSH and CDR2 is LQKENI. V shed 4 bases and J 8 bases; nucleotides not matched to a gene: 7. Written as DNA, the CDR3 is TGTGCCAGCTCACATACCGACAGGGGGCGGGAAGCTTTCTTT. Its translation: CASSHTDRGREAFF.